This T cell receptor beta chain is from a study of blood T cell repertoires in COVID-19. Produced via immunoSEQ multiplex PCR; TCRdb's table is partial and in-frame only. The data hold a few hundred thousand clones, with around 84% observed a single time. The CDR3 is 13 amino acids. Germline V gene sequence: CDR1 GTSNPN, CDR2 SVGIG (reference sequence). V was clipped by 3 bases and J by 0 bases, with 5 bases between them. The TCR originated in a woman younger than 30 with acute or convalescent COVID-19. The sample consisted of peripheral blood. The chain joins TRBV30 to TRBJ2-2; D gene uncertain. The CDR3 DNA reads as TGTGCCTGGAGGGCAGCGAACACCGGGGAGCTGTTTTTT. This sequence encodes CAWRAANTGELFF. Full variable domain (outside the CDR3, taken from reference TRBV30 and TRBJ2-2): SQTIHQWPATLVQPVGSPLSLECTVEGTSNPNLYWYRQAAGRGLQLLFYSVGIGQISSEVPQNLSASRPQDRQFILSSKKLLLSDSGFYLCAWRAANTGELFFGEGSRLTVL.